This note documents a single TCR beta chain sequence. These data come from a study of patients and donors after allogeneic stem cell transplantation. One entry per CDR3 protein, called by TCRdb with MiXCR from the RT-PCR reads. The table includes roughly 230,000 distinct CDR3 sequences, 13% to 15% detected once. Sequencing was performed on blood, either unsorted or a sorted T cell fraction (not recorded which). The TCR originated in a human donor who was either an allogeneic HSCT recipient or a stem cell or donor lymphocyte infusion donor (not recorded which). It is not recorded whose cells these are; they may come from a transplant donor.

CDR3: CSAGRTSGGGRTQYF. The CDR3 bases are TGCAGTGCTGGAAGGACTAGCGGGGGGGGCCGTACGCAGTATTTT. The chain is built from TRBV20-1 and TRBJ2-3, with 15 nucleotides matching TRBD2. This CDR3 comprises 15 residues. Per germline, CDR1 DFQATT and CDR2 SNEGSKA (reference sequence). Trimming cost V 5 bases and J 8 bases; bases outside gene matches: 8.